What follows are 30 T cell receptor beta chains derived from one specimen sequenced in a study of shared clonotypes between healthy human individuals. Only in-frame clones appear in the TCRdb table, and some are missing; sequencing was by immunoSEQ multiplex PCR. Of 450,000 to 500,000 clones listed, about three quarters are singletons. The sample taken for sequencing was PBMCs. The receptor source for this set is a woman aged 40-49 years in good health. Some clones in this sample may be carry-over from other donors' samples.

This chain's CDR3 is CASSLVGFVPYEQYF. The CDR3 DNA reads TGTGCCAGCAGCTTAGTAGGGTTCGTCCCCTACGAGCAGTACTTC. V gene TRBV7-2 combines with J gene TRBJ2-7; D remains ambiguous. There are 15 residues in the CDR3. Per germline, CDR1 SGHTA and CDR2 FQGNSA. Trimming removed 1 base from V and 2 bases from J, with 12 bases in between.

Only one count was recorded for this clone. CDR3 region: CASRDLTYEQYF. The CDR3 region has the DNA TGTGCCAGCAGGGACCTTACCTACGAGCAGTACTTC. V gene TRBV28 combines with J gene TRBJ2-7; D uncertain. The germline V gene encodes CDR1 MDHEN and CDR2 SYDVKM. The CDR3 covers 12 residues. V shed 6 bases and J shed 2 bases, with 8 bases lying between them.

The chain has TRBV7-8 and TRBJ2-2, with unresolved D. V gave up 1 base and J gave up 4 bases, with 7 bases separating them. Germline loops: CDR1 SGHVS, CDR2 FQNEAQ. CDR3 length: 14 amino acids. For the CDR3, the DNA is TGTGCCAGCAGCTTAGATGACCCCACCGGGGAGCTGTTTTTT. It is translated as CASSLDDPTGELFF.

A few counts support this clone. V is TRBV18 and J is TRBJ1-1; D remains unclear. Per germline, CDR1 KGHSH and CDR2 LQKENI. The V and J ends lost 4 bases and 1 base respectively, with 7 bases between them. The CDR3 sequence is 13 residues long. The CDR3 is CASSLDQNTEAFF. CDR3 in DNA: TGTGCCAGCTCACTAGACCAGAACACTGAAGCTTTCTTT.

This rearrangement joins TRBV6-5 to TRBJ2-5; 7 positions agree with TRBD1. The end of the DNA aligns better with TRBJ2-7, so the J call may be wrong. The CDR3 covers 13 residues. Germline CDR1 and CDR2: MNHEY and SVGAGI. The CDR3 spells CASSGRGLHEQYF. Written as DNA, the CDR3 is TGTGCCAGCAGCGGAAGGGGGCTGCACGAGCAGTACTTC.

This clone appeared a single time. The V gene is TRBV19, the J gene TRBJ2-7; the match to TRBD2 covers 10 bases. Trimming cost V 9 bases and J 5 bases; bases outside gene matches: 7. CDR1 and CDR2 from the germline V gene are LNHDA and SQIVND (reference sequence). The CDR3 loop spans 13 amino acids. CDR3 sequence reads: CASGLAGVDEQYF. CDR3 DNA sequence: TGTGCCAGCGGCCTAGCGGGAGTTGACGAGCAGTACTTC.

The V gene is TRBV5-1, the J gene TRBJ2-1, with D perhaps TRBD1 or TRBD2 (5 bases each). This CDR3 contains 14 residues. Germline V CDR1 and CDR2: SGHRS, YFSETQ. The V end lost 4 bases, the J end lost 8 bases, and 16 bases lay between the germline ends. CDR3 sequence reads: CASSPSSGLHEQFF. The DNA of the CDR3 is TGCGCCAGCAGCCCGTCATCGGGGCTCCATGAGCAGTTCTTC.

This chain joins TRBV6-6 and TRBJ2-7; D possibly matches TRBD1 or TRBD2 (5 bases each). Germline V gene data show CDR1 as MNHNY and CDR2 as SVGAGI (reference sequence). Trimming shortened V by 2 bases and J by 9 bases, and 11 bases separated the two germline ends. The CDR3 covers 12 residues. CDR3 coding DNA: TGTGCCAGCAGTTACGAGAAGGGGACGCAGTACTTC. Translating gives CASSYEKGTQYF.

This sequence joins TRBV7-2 and TRBJ2-7; 8 bases line up with TRBD2. The length of the CDR3 is 14 residues. Looked up from germline, CDR1 is SGHTA and CDR2 is FQGNSA. J was trimmed by 9 bases and V by 2 bases; bases with no gene match: 9. CDR3 in amino acids: CASSLRAGEVGQYF. CDR3 coding DNA: TGTGCCAGCAGCTTAAGAGCGGGAGAAGTCGGGCAGTACTTC.

The gene calls are TRBV10-3 and TRBJ2-7; 7 bases agree with TRBD1. The V gene end was trimmed by 2 bases and the J gene end by 1 base; junction bases not matched to a gene: 5. Germline CDR1 ENHRY, CDR2 SYGVKD. The CDR3 spans 15 residues. CDR3 coding DNA: TGTGCCATCAGTGAGGGTCGGGACAGTTCCTACGAGCAGTACTTC. Translating it yields CAISEGRDSSYEQYF.

J is TRBJ2-7 and V is TRBV10-3; TRBD1 or TRBD2 may be the D gene (5 bases each). The CDR3 is made up of 15 amino acids. Germline CDR1 ENHRY, CDR2 SYGVKD. V was shortened by 7 bases and J by 4 bases, with 20 bases between the two germline ends. Here the CDR3 DNA reads TGTGCCATCACTCCGACCCGGGACGGGCAGTACGAGCAGTACTTC. Its protein is CAITPTRDGQYEQYF.

V and J are TRBV14 and TRBJ1-5, with D unresolved. Trimming left V 0 bases short and J 7 bases short, with 4 bases between. Germline-derived CDR1 and CDR2 are SGHDN and FVKESK. This CDR3 has 12 residues. This CDR3 reads CASSQERQPQHF. CDR3 coding DNA: TGTGCCAGCAGCCAAGAACGACAGCCCCAGCATTTT.

The chain couples TRBV28 to TRBJ1-2; a weak D match, TRBD1 (6 bases). Germline V gene lookup returns CDR1 MDHEN and CDR2 SYDVKM. This CDR3 has 12 residues. The V gene lost 4 bases and the J gene lost 5 bases, with 8 bases spanning the gap. The CDR3 coding sequence is TGTGCCAGCAGTTCCGGACAGTATGGCTACACCTTC. Encoded protein: CASSSGQYGYTF.

The chain has TRBV5-4 and TRBJ1-2; D call uncertain. This CDR3 region has 16 residues. The V end was cut by 0 bases, the J end by 4 bases, with 16 bases between. The germline CDR1 and CDR2 sequences are SGHNT and YYREEE (reference sequence). The CDR3 DNA sequence: TGTGCCAGCAGCTTGGAGTCGAGGGTCGAGGCCTATGGCTACACCTTC. Translation gives CASSLESRVEAYGYTF.

On this clone: A clone one base away is much larger, so this may be a read error. The rearrangement uses TRBV4-1 and TRBJ1-5; TRBD1 agrees at 7 bases. The CDR3 contains 13 residues. Germline V gene sequence: CDR1 MGHRA, CDR2 YSYEKL. With 5 bases clipped from V and 4 bases from J, the junction kept 2 bases outside the gene matches. The CDR3 bases are TGCGCCAGCAGCTCCAGGGGGAATCAGCCCCAGCATTTT. The encoded protein is CASSSRGNQPQHF.

The V call is TRBV7-9, the J call TRBJ1-2; no reliable D call. CDR3 length: 15 residues. V shed 1 base and J shed 5 bases, with 14 bases lying between them. CDR1 is SEHNR and CDR2 is FQNEAQ in the germline V gene (reference sequence). DNA of the CDR3: TGTGCCAGCAGCTTAGGAGGTCAAGTAGTGTATGGCTACACCTTC. This encodes CASSLGGQVVYGYTF.

V is TRBV29-1 and J is TRBJ1-1; no clear D gene. The V end was cut by 6 bases, the J end by 6 bases, with 14 bases between. Looked up from germline, CDR1 is SQVTM and CDR2 is ANQGSEA. The CDR3 is 12 amino acids. This CDR3 reads CSVLGSFAEAFF. As DNA, the CDR3 is TGCAGCGTCCTAGGGAGTTTCGCTGAAGCTTTCTTT.

The rearrangement joins TRBV6-1 to TRBJ2-7; D remains ambiguous. The CDR3 is 15 residues long. Germline assignment: CDR1 MNHNS and CDR2 SASEGT. The V end lost 5 bases, the J end lost 0 bases, and 14 bases lay between the germline ends. CDR3 sequence (DNA): TGTGCCAGCAGTCCGTTCCGCCAGAGCTCCTACGAGCAGTACTTC. This codes for CASSPFRQSSYEQYF.

This clone was seen a few times. The chain combines TRBV28 with TRBJ1-2; unclear D gene. CDR3 length equals 11 residues. The V and J ends lost 5 bases and 7 bases respectively, with 8 bases between them. Germline V gives CDR1 MDHEN, CDR2 SYDVKM. CDR3 DNA: TGTGCCAGCAGTAGGTCAGTTGGCTACACCTTC. This codes for CASSRSVGYTF.

This chain links TRBV10-2 with TRBJ2-4; 10 bases fit TRBD1. The V and J ends lost 7 bases and 6 bases, in that order; junction bases with no gene match: 6. Germline lookup yields CDR1 WSHSY and CDR2 SAAADI. The CDR3 extends over 14 amino acids. The DNA of the CDR3 is TGCGCCAGCACTCCTCGACAGGGGGCAAACATTCAGTACTTC. Its protein product is CASTPRQGANIQYF.

J is TRBJ2-1 and V is TRBV30; D unresolved. The germline gives CDR1 GTSNPN, CDR2 SVGIG (reference sequence). The ends were cut back, 8 bases at V and 5 bases at J, with 16 bases in the middle. CDR3 length equals 13 residues. As DNA, the CDR3 is TGTGCCGGGGAAGAGTCCGGCGACAATGAGCAGTTCTTC. Amino acids: CAGEESGDNEQFF. Supplemented by reference TRBV30 and TRBJ2-1, the full variable domain reads SQTIHQWPATLVQPVGSPLSLECTVEGTSNPNLYWYRQAAGRGLQLLFYSVGIGQISSEVPQNLSASRPQDRQFILSSKKLLLSDSGFYLCAGEESGDNEQFFGPGTRLTVL.

V and J are TRBV5-1 and TRBJ1-2; 8 nucleotides align to TRBD1. Trimming cost V 4 bases and J 4 bases; bases outside gene matches: 3. The germline V gene encodes CDR1 SGHRS and CDR2 YFSETQ. The length of the CDR3 is 13 residues. The CDR3 coding sequence is TGCGCCAGCAGCGAAACAGGGGGCTATGGCTACACCTTC. Protein product: CASSETGGYGYTF.

The chain recombines TRBV19 with TRBJ2-7, with TRBD2 identical over 10 bases. CDR1 LNHDA and CDR2 SQIVND come from the germline V gene (reference sequence). V gave up 10 bases and J gave up 6 bases; unmatched junction bases: 3. The CDR3 totals 11 residues. As DNA, the CDR3 is TGTGCCACGGGGACTAGCGTCGAGCAGTACTTC. Its translation is CATGTSVEQYF.

In the case of this clone: At the DNA level, this CDR3 is encoded by other sequences in the same sample as well. The V call is TRBV10-3, the J call TRBJ2-7; D is unresolved. This CDR3 spans 11 amino acids. V was cut by 3 bases and J by 5 bases, with 5 bases left in between. From germline, CDR1 is ENHRY and CDR2 SYGVKD. The CDR3: CAISDVNEQYF. The CDR3 DNA reads as TGTGCCATCAGTGACGTGAACGAGCAGTACTTC.

The chain is built from TRBV18 and TRBJ2-1; D gene unclear. Germline V CDR1 and CDR2: KGHSH, LQKENI. The germline V and J ends were trimmed by 2 bases and 10 bases, with 12 bases remaining between them. This CDR3 region has 13 residues. Here the CDR3 DNA reads TGTGCCAGCTCACCATCTATGCAGGTCGAGCAGTTCTTC. Amino acids: CASSPSMQVEQFF.

This clone came up a few times. This sample also contains other DNA sequences that code for the same CDR3. CDR3 sequence: CASSLGGNKETQYF. The CDR3 DNA reads as TGCGCCAGCAGCTTAGGAGGTAACAAAGAGACCCAGTACTTC. The V call is TRBV5-1, the J call TRBJ2-5; TRBD2 is a possible D gene (5 bases). Germline assignment: CDR1 SGHRS and CDR2 YFSETQ. V lost 2 bases and J lost 3, with 11 bases in between. The CDR3 length is 14 residues. Variable domain in full (rest from reference TRBV5-1 and TRBJ2-5): KAGVTQTPRYLIKTRGQQVTLSCSPISGHRSVSWYQQTPGQGLQFLFEYFSETQRNKGNFPGRFSGRQFSNSRSEMNVSTLELGDSALYLCASSLGGNKETQYFGPGTRLLVL.

The rearrangement joins TRBV19 to TRBJ1-2, with a possible D match to TRBD1 (5 bases). Germline V gene sequence: CDR1 LNHDA, CDR2 SQIVND (reference sequence). The CDR3 contains 15 residues. Between the trimmed V and J ends, which lost 4 bases and 4 bases, there was a span of 16 bases. The CDR3 nucleotides read TGTGCCAGTAGTACTAAACAGGAATCCGGCTATGGCTACACCTTC. As protein: CASSTKQESGYGYTF.

The CDR3 is CATSHLAGDKTSGSETQYF. As DNA, the CDR3 is TGTGCCACCAGCCATCTAGCGGGAGATAAAACCTCGGGATCGGAGACCCAGTACTTC. V gene TRBV15 combines with J gene TRBJ2-5, with 10 positions matching TRBD2. In germline, CDR1 is LNHNV, CDR2 YYDKDF (reference sequence). The CDR3 has 19 amino acids. V was clipped by 5 bases and J by 5 bases; unmatched bases: 20.

The chain joins TRBV29-1 to TRBJ2-3, with 13 bases matching TRBD2. V shed 6 bases and J 4 bases; nucleotides not matched to a gene: 13. This CDR3 has 17 amino acids. CDR1 is SQVTM and CDR2 is ANQGSEA in the germline V gene. CDR3 sequence (DNA): TGCAGCGTCGCCCCCTACGGACTAGCGGGAGTATCAGATACGCAGTATTTT. Translation gives CSVAPYGLAGVSDTQYF.

The genes are TRBV28 and TRBJ2-1; a weak D match, TRBD2 (5 bases). The germline gives CDR1 MDHEN, CDR2 SYDVKM. V lost 3 bases, J lost 7 bases, and 13 bases lay in between. The CDR3 loop spans 14 amino acids. Here the CDR3 reads CASSLSRAENEQFF. The CDR3 DNA reads as TGTGCCAGCAGTTTGTCGCGAGCGGAGAATGAGCAGTTCTTC.